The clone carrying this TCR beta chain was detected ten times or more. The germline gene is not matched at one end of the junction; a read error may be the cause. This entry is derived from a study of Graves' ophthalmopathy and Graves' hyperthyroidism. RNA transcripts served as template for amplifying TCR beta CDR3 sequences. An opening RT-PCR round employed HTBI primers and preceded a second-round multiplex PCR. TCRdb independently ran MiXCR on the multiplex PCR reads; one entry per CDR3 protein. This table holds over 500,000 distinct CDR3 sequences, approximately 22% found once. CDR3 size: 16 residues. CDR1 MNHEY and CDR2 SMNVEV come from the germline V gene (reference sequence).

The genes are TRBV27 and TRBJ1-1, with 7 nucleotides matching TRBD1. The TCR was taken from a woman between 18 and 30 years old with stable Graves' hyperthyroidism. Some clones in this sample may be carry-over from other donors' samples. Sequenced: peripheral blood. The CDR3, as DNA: TGTGCCAGCAGTGCCGATGACAGGGCCCTGAACACTGAAACTTTCTTT. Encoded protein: CASSADDRALNTETFF.